Each of the 21 T cell receptor beta chains below was sequenced from the same sample in a study of control samples from healthy donors and cancer patients. Here immunoSEQ multiplex PCR was the method, and the copy in TCRdb shows in-frame clones only, minus some. The table shows about 90,000 clones, with over 75% occurring only once. The sample was blood. Receptors originate from a young woman in good health.

The chain uses TRBV5-1 and TRBJ2-3, with 9 bases fitting TRBD1. V shed 3 bases, J shed 2 bases, and the junction held 7 bases outside the gene matches. Germline lookup yields CDR1 SGHRS and CDR2 YFSETQ. CDR3 length equals 16 residues. The chain's CDR3 is CASSSPDRGNTDTQYF. Written as DNA, the CDR3 is TGCGCCAGCAGCTCGCCTGACAGGGGGAACACAGATACGCAGTATTTT.

The chain combines TRBV5-6 with TRBJ1-5; the D gene is possibly TRBD1 (5 bases). The V gene's germline CDR1 is SGHDT and CDR2 YYEEEE. V lost 1 base and J lost 10, with 15 bases in between. CDR3 length: 14 amino acids. The CDR3 spells CASSLQGGGDPQHF. The DNA of the CDR3 is TGTGCCAGCAGCTTGCAGGGCGGGGGAGATCCCCAGCATTTT.

This clone showed up just once. The chain links TRBV21-1 to TRBJ1-2; the table assigns TRBD1, which was not confirmed against the DNA. TRBV21-1 is annotated as a pseudogene. CDR3 length: 15 amino acids. The CDR3 DNA sequence: TGTGCCAGCAGCAAAGGGACAGCCTTCAGGGATGGCTACACCTTC. Encoded protein: CASSKGTAFRDGYTF.

The V gene is TRBV10-1, the J gene TRBJ2-7; 8 bases align to TRBD2. The CDR3 totals 15 residues. Unmatched junction bases numbered 5, after V lost 2 bases and J lost 2 bases. Germline V gene sequence: CDR1 WNHNN, CDR2 SYGVQD (reference sequence). This CDR3 is CASSESSGDTYEQYF. The CDR3 coding sequence is TGCGCCAGCAGTGAGAGTAGCGGGGACACCTACGAGCAGTACTTC.

The rearrangement uses TRBV6-1 and TRBJ2-3, with 7 bases that match TRBD2. The V gene's germline CDR1 is MNHNS and CDR2 SASEGT. This CDR3 comprises 17 residues. Trimming took 4 bases from V and 1 from J; bases not matched to a gene: 11. CDR3 sequence (DNA): TGTGCCAGCAGTGCCAGCGGGGTCCCTCGGGGCACAGATACGCAGTATTTT. Translating it yields CASSASGVPRGTDTQYF.

The chain employs TRBV6-1 and TRBJ2-2; 10 bases agree with TRBD2. Germline V gives CDR1 MNHNS, CDR2 SASEGT. The CDR3 is made up of 15 amino acids. The junction had 2 bases not matched to a gene; V was cut back by 1 base and J by 6 bases. The CDR3, as DNA: TGTGCCAGCAGTGAAGAAGCGGGGGGGCCCGGGGAGCTGTTTTTT. Translated, it gives CASSEEAGGPGELFF.

The rearrangement joins TRBV7-8 to TRBJ2-7; D tentatively reads TRBD1 or TRBD2 (5 bases each). The CDR3 consists of 15 residues. The germline gives CDR1 SGHVS, CDR2 FQNEAQ. V gave up 2 bases and J gave up 1 base, with 12 bases separating them. Here the CDR3 DNA reads TGTGCCAGCAGCTTATATGGGGGAGTTTCCTACGAGCAGTACTTC. Translating it yields CASSLYGGVSYEQYF.

The gene calls are TRBV18 and TRBJ2-7; D might be TRBD1 or TRBD2, each matching 5 bases. The V end was cut by 6 bases, the J end by 1 base, with 16 bases between. This CDR3 has 15 residues. CDR1 and CDR2 from the germline V gene are KGHSH and LQKENI. CDR3 region: CASSQGVGTSYEQYF. In nucleotides, the CDR3 is TGTGCCAGCTCCCAGGGTGTGGGGACGTCCTACGAGCAGTACTTC.

This chain connects TRBV5-1 to TRBJ2-3; weak D call: TRBD1 (6 bases). The CDR3 is 15 residues long. The V and J ends lost 0 bases and 7 bases respectively, with 15 bases between them. Germline assignment: CDR1 SGHRS and CDR2 YFSETQ. DNA of the CDR3: TGCGCCAGCAGCTTGGGACAGGCCTTCTCTTATACGCAGTATTTT. It encodes CASSLGQAFSYTQYF.

The chain joins TRBV7-9 to TRBJ1-4; D gene unclear. The length of the CDR3 is 14 residues. The V gene lost 1 base and the J gene lost 10 bases, with 13 bases spanning the gap. CDR1 is SEHNR, CDR2 FQNEAQ, per germline (reference sequence). CDR3 sequence (DNA): TGTGCCAGCAGCTTAGTGTCGGTGGCTTCAAAACTGTTTTTT. Translation gives CASSLVSVASKLFF.

V and J are TRBV11-2 and TRBJ2-5; D not certain. Trimming pared 1 base from V and 0 bases from J, leaving 9 bases between. CDR3 length: 15 residues. Germline values: CDR1 SGHAT, CDR2 FQNNGV. CDR3 loop: CASSLGEAYQETQYF. CDR3 in DNA: TGTGCCAGCAGCTTAGGGGAAGCGTACCAAGAGACCCAGTACTTC.

The chain uses TRBV9 and TRBJ1-1; 7 bases match TRBD1. Germline-derived CDR1 and CDR2 are SGDLS and YYNGEE. Germline trimming cut 1 base from V and 3 bases from J; bases unmatched to any gene: 6. The CDR3 length is 15 residues. CDR3 sequence: CASSVTGTEYTEAFF. The CDR3 region has the DNA TGTGCCAGCAGCGTAACGGGGACAGAATACACTGAAGCTTTCTTT.

The gene calls are TRBV21-1 and TRBJ2-6; the table names TRBD1, a call not compared with the DNA. TRBV21-1 is recorded as a pseudogene. This CDR3 is 17 amino acids long. For the CDR3, the DNA is TGTGCCAGCAGCAAACGGGACAGGAAAACTGGGGCCAACGTCCTGACTTTC. Translating gives CASSKRDRKTGANVLTF.

Here the CDR3 reads CASRGPYGYTF. DNA for the CDR3: TGTGCCAGCCGTGGACCCTATGGCTACACCTTC. The chain combines TRBV27 with TRBJ1-2; D unresolved. This CDR3 comprises 11 residues. With 8 bases removed from V and 4 bases from J, the gap between germline ends came to 8 bases. Germline CDR1 is MNHEY and CDR2 is SMNVEV (reference sequence).

V usage is TRBV5-6 and J usage is TRBJ1-2, with TRBD1 matching over 10 bases. The CDR3 covers 13 residues. Germline assignment: CDR1 SGHDT and CDR2 YYEEEE. V dropped 4 bases and J dropped 8; count of bases not matched to a gene: 5. The DNA of the CDR3 is TGTGCCAGCAGCCCAGGGACAGGGGAGGGCTACACCTTC. This encodes CASSPGTGEGYTF.

The chain employs TRBV9 and TRBJ2-3; D ambiguous. V was shortened by 0 bases and J by 2 bases, with 7 bases between the two germline ends. Per germline, CDR1 SGDLS and CDR2 YYNGEE. The CDR3 sequence is 14 residues long. The CDR3 region is CASSVGGSTDTQYF. CDR3 in DNA: TGTGCCAGCAGCGTAGGGGGATCCACAGATACGCAGTATTTT. Full variable domain (missing parts from reference TRBV9 and TRBJ2-3): DSGVTQTPKHLITATGQRVTLRCSPRSGDLSVYWYQQSLDQGLQFLIQYYNGEERAKGNILERFSAQQFPDLHSELNLSSLELGDSALYFCASSVGGSTDTQYFGPGTRLTVL.

The CDR3 DNA reads TGTGCCACCAGTGGGACAGTGCAAGAGACCCAGTACTTC. Translated, it gives CATSGTVQETQYF. The chain uses TRBV15 and TRBJ2-5; 7 positions agree with TRBD1. The CDR3 runs to 13 residues. J was trimmed by 2 bases and V by 6 bases; bases with no gene match: 3. Germline values: CDR1 LNHNV, CDR2 YYDKDF (reference sequence).

In the case of this clone: A read error may account for a junction end that differs from germline. The chain uses TRBV5-4 and TRBJ1-6, with D tentatively TRBD1 (5 bases). The CDR3 is made up of 15 amino acids. Germline CDR1 reads SGHNT; CDR2 reads YYREEE (reference sequence). This CDR3 is CASSSTTPGDSPLHF. DNA for the CDR3: TGTGCCAGCAGCTCAACGACCCCCGGGGACTCACCTCTCCACTTT.

The rearrangement joins TRBV19 to TRBJ1-1; 8 positions agree with TRBD1. CDR1 and CDR2 (germline): LNHDA, SQIVND (reference sequence). The CDR3 spans 11 residues. Losses at the gene ends were 6 bases for V and 11 bases for J; bases not matched to a gene: 5. The DNA of the CDR3 is TGTGCCAGTAGGAGGACAGGGCCGGCTTTCTTT. Its protein product is CASRRTGPAFF. Based on the CDR3 plus reference TRBV19 and TRBJ1-1, the full variable domain is DGGITQSPKYLFRKEGQNVTLSCEQNLNHDAMYWYRQDPGQGLRLIYYSQIVNDFQKGDIAEGYSVSREKKESFPLTVTSAQKNPTAFYLCASRRTGPAFFGQGTRLTVV.

A few counts support this clone. The chain uses TRBV7-8 and TRBJ1-1, with 9 positions matching TRBD1. Germline CDR1 SGHVS, CDR2 FQNEAQ. The ends lost 3 bases at V and 4 bases at J; junction bases unmatched: 3. This CDR3 contains 14 residues. The CDR3 loop reads CASSFRDRVTEAFF. CDR3 nucleotides: TGTGCCAGCAGCTTCCGGGACAGGGTCACTGAAGCTTTCTTT.

This chain uses TRBV12-5 with TRBJ2-3; no clear D gene. V lost 2 bases, J lost 5 bases, and 11 bases lay in between. Germline-derived CDR1 and CDR2 are LGHNT and FRNRAP. The CDR3 sequence is 14 residues long. As DNA, the CDR3 is TGTGCTAGTGGTTTGACCTACACTGGAGATACGCAGTATTTT. Translated: CASGLTYTGDTQYF.